Listed here are 30 T cell receptor beta chains from one sample, sequenced in a study of T cells in Graves' hyperthyroidism and ophthalmopathy (dated by TCRdb to about 2019). Library construction relied on multiplex PCR. Sequenced on an Illumina HiSeq 2000. The TCR beta CDR3 regions were amplified from RNA transcripts. A first-round RT-PCR of the TCR CDR3 used the HTBI primer set with the Qiagen OneStep RT-PCR kit. Through fastp at Q25 and MiXCR, TCRdb rebuilt clones from the public reads, retaining in-frame beta chains. Rows are unified per CDR3 protein, each entry keeping the most common DNA and genes. The sample profile shows 600,000 to 850,000 distinct CDR3 sequences; approximately 18% of them were found once. The leading ten clones occupy 16% of the sample. The sequencing input was blood. The receptors derive from a woman aged 45-65 years with Graves' hyperthyroidism that later progressed to Graves' ophthalmopathy.

V gene TRBV20-1 combines with J gene TRBJ2-7, with D uncertain. Deletions cut 4 bases from V and 7 bases from J, with 20 bases between. Germline CDR1 DFQATT, CDR2 SNEGSKA (reference sequence). This CDR3 has 14 amino acids. CDR3 amino acids: CSATPTPGPGEQYF. The CDR3 DNA reads as TGCAGTGCTACCCCGACTCCAGGACCTGGGGAGCAGTACTTC.

The sample holds a few counts of this clonotype. V gene TRBV10-3 combines with J gene TRBJ2-1; weak D call: TRBD1 (5 bases). The CDR3 is 13 amino acids. Germline values: CDR1 ENHRY, CDR2 SYGVKD. CDR3 protein: CAVAGISYNEQFF. The CDR3 coding sequence is TGTGCTGTGGCAGGGATCTCCTACAATGAGCAGTTCTTC.

This clonotype has just a few counts. The rearrangement joins TRBV30 to TRBJ1-2, with 8 bases lining up with TRBD1. The CDR3 extends over 17 amino acids. CDR1 and CDR2 from the germline V gene are GTSNPN and SVGIG (reference sequence). V was clipped by 2 bases and J by 0 bases; unmatched bases: 11. This CDR3 reads CAWSLRTGTSSNYGYTF. The CDR3 DNA follows: TGTGCCTGGAGTCTTAGGACAGGGACGAGTTCTAACTATGGCTACACCTTC.

The chain carries TRBV19 and TRBJ2-1; D uncertain. The CDR3 has 12 amino acids. The germline V and J ends were trimmed by 3 bases and 4 bases, with 4 bases remaining between them. Germline CDR1 LNHDA, CDR2 SQIVND (reference sequence). The CDR3 DNA is TGTGCCAGTAGTATCAGTTACAATGAGCAGTTCTTC. It translates to CASSISYNEQFF. The entire variable domain, with the rest obtained from reference TRBV19 and TRBJ2-1, is as follows: DGGITQSPKYLFRKEGQNVTLSCEQNLNHDAMYWYRQDPGQGLRLIYYSQIVNDFQKGDIAEGYSVSREKKESFPLTVTSAQKNPTAFYLCASSISYNEQFFGPGTRLTVL.

This clonotype was observed many times. This sequence joins TRBV3-1 and TRBJ1-5; unclear D gene. Germline CDR1 reads LGHDT; CDR2 reads YNNKEL (reference sequence). There are 15 residues in the CDR3. V lost 0 bases to trimming and J lost 1 base, with 7 bases between them. The CDR3 region is CASSQDRVSNQPQHF. The CDR3 region has the DNA TGTGCCAGCAGCCAAGATCGAGTAAGCAATCAGCCCCAGCATTTT.

Concerning this clonotype itself: A much larger clone is a single base away; this may be a read error. The chain combines TRBV7-9 with TRBJ1-1; D is unresolved. The germline V gene encodes CDR1 SEHNR and CDR2 FQNEAQ (reference sequence). The CDR3 is made up of 15 amino acids. DNA for the CDR3: TGTGCCGGCAGCTCCGGGAAAAGAACGAACACTGAAGCTTTCTTT. Translated: CAGSSGKRTNTEAFF. Together with reference TRBV7-9 and TRBJ1-1, the CDR3 gives the full variable domain: DTGVSQNPRHKITKRGQNVTFRCDPISEHNRLYWYRQTLGQGPEFLTYFQNEAQLEKSRLLSDRFSAERPKGSFSTLEIQRTEQGDSAMYLCAGSSGKRTNTEAFFGQGTRLTVV.

This clonotype was picked up many times. The V and J genes are TRBV15 and TRBJ2-5; D gene uncertain. Germline values: CDR1 LNHNV, CDR2 YYDKDF (reference sequence). CDR3 size: 19 residues. V was cut by 0 bases and J by 1 base, with 21 bases left in between. CDR3 region: CATSRDLGYSGSPQETQYF. The CDR3 coding sequence is TGTGCCACCAGCAGAGATCTGGGTTATTCGGGCAGTCCCCAAGAGACCCAGTACTTC.

Points on this clonotype: A much larger clonotype is one base distant, so this may be a read error. This rearrangement joins TRBV2 to TRBJ1-1; D possibly corresponds to TRBD1 (5 bases). The length of the CDR3 is 12 residues. V shed 6 bases and J shed 5 bases, with 10 bases lying between them. The germline V gene encodes CDR1 SNHLY and CDR2 FYNNEI. CDR3 bases: TGTGCCAGCAGAAGGGGTAAAACTGAAGCTTTCTTT. Its translation is CASRRGKTEAFF. The full variable domain, rest sourced from reference TRBV2 and TRBJ1-1, is EPEVTQTPSHQVTQMGQEVILRCVPISNHLYFYWYRQILGQKVEFLVSFYNNEISEKSEIFDDQFSVERPDGSNFTLKIRSTKLEDSAMYFCASRRGKTEAFFGQGTRLTVV.

This clonotype has only a few counts. The rearrangement uses TRBV7-2 and TRBJ2-2, with TRBD2 as a possible D gene (6 bases). The CDR3 loop spans 16 amino acids. The V end was cut by 0 bases, the J end by 2 bases, with 10 bases between. Per the germline V gene, CDR1 is SGHTA and CDR2 is FQGNSA. CDR3 protein: CASSLAPGLNTGELFF. Written as DNA, the CDR3 is TGTGCCAGCAGCTTAGCCCCGGGACTTAACACCGGGGAGCTGTTTTTT.

In this sample, this clonotype turned up many times. This chain uses TRBV4-1 with TRBJ2-1; 11 bases line up with TRBD2. The CDR3 is made up of 14 amino acids. Germline-derived CDR1 and CDR2 are MGHRA and YSYEKL. The V segment lost 10 bases and the J segment 7 bases; nucleotides outside the gene matches: 9. The chain's CDR3 is CATSLAGGANEQFF. The DNA for the CDR3 is TGCGCCACTAGCCTAGCGGGGGGTGCGAATGAGCAGTTCTTC.

The CDR3, as DNA: TGTGCCAGCAGTTACGACGGGAGTTCGGCGTATGGCTACACCTTC. This gives the protein CASSYDGSSAYGYTF. V gene TRBV6-5 combines with J gene TRBJ1-2; D is uncertain. V was clipped by 2 bases and J by 5 bases, with 15 bases between them. The CDR3 spans 15 residues. Germline values: CDR1 MNHEY, CDR2 SVGAGI.

In its sample, this clonotype was seen many times. The chain recombines TRBV7-2 with TRBJ1-1; no clear D gene. Germline loops: CDR1 SGHTA, CDR2 FQGNSA. V was clipped by 5 bases and J by 0 bases, with 7 bases between them. CDR3 length: 13 residues. The CDR3 region is CASSAQLNTEAFF. The DNA of the CDR3 is TGTGCCAGCAGCGCCCAGTTGAACACTGAAGCTTTCTTT. Together with reference TRBV7-2 and TRBJ1-1, the CDR3 gives the full variable domain: GAGVSQSPSNKVTEKGKDVELRCDPISGHTALYWYRQSLGQGLEFLIYFQGNSAPDKSGLPSDRFSAERTGGSVSTLTIQRTQQEDSAVYLCASSAQLNTEAFFGQGTRLTVV.

This clonotype occurred many times. The CDR3 nucleotides read TGTGCCAGCAGTGAAGCCGGCCGCTACGAGCAGTACTTC. Translating gives CASSEAGRYEQYF. The chain recombines TRBV2 with TRBJ2-7; D gene ambiguous. The V gene's germline CDR1 is SNHLY and CDR2 FYNNEI. The CDR3 extends over 13 amino acids. V shed 0 bases and J shed 3 bases, with 6 bases lying between them.

V usage is TRBV11-2 and J usage is TRBJ2-1; 9 bases are a match to TRBD2. The CDR3 length is 16 residues. V gave up 6 bases and J gave up 8 bases; unmatched junction bases: 14. The germline V gene encodes CDR1 SGHAT and CDR2 FQNNGV. The CDR3 region has the DNA TGTGCCAGCAGAGACAAAGGGGGACTAGCAGAGGATGAGCAGTTCTTC. It specifies CASRDKGGLAEDEQFF.

The rearrangement uses TRBV5-6 and TRBJ1-1; 7 positions match TRBD1. The CDR3 is 16 residues long. Germline trimming cut 1 base from V and 12 bases from J; bases unmatched to any gene: 18. Looked up from germline, CDR1 is SGHDT and CDR2 is YYEEEE. CDR3 amino acids: CASSLLPGGLVASTFF. DNA for the CDR3: TGTGCCAGCAGCTTGTTACCAGGGGGTCTGGTAGCCTCAACTTTCTTT.

The chain carries TRBV10-1 and TRBJ2-1; TRBD1 aligns across 9 bases. The CDR3 has 16 amino acids. With V trimmed by 3 bases and J by 5 bases, 8 bases remained unmatched. Germline V gives CDR1 WNHNN, CDR2 SYGVQD (reference sequence). CDR3 loop: CASSEGTGIGNNEQFF. The CDR3 DNA reads as TGCGCCAGCAGTGAAGGGACAGGGATAGGGAACAATGAGCAGTTCTTC.

The rearrangement uses TRBV16 and TRBJ2-2; no clear D. The V and J ends lost 2 bases and 1 base respectively, with 11 bases between them. CDR3 size: 16 residues. CDR1 KGHSY and CDR2 FQNENV come from the germline V gene. CDR3 region: CASSQRSPWNTGELFF. The CDR3 DNA follows: TGTGCCAGCAGCCAAAGGAGTCCTTGGAACACCGGGGAGCTGTTTTTT.

With respect to this clonotype: Since a much larger clone is just one base distant, this may be a read error. The chain is built from TRBV7-2 and TRBJ1-5, with TRBD1 matching 8 bases. The CDR3 consists of 13 residues. Per the germline V gene, CDR1 is SGHTA and CDR2 is FQGNSA. CDR3 sequence reads: CASSSQGVQLQHF. The CDR3 DNA sequence: TGTGCCAGCAGCTCACAGGGGGTTCAGCTCCAGCATTTT. Full variable domain (remainder filled in from reference TRBV7-2 and TRBJ1-5): GAGVSQSPSNKVTEKGKDVELRCDPISGHTALYWYRQSLGQGLEFLIYFQGNSAPDKSGLPSDRFSAERTGGSVSTLTIQRTQQEDSAVYLCASSSQGVQLQHFGDGTRLSIL.

The chain is built from TRBV27 and TRBJ2-3; perhaps TRBD2 as D (7 bases). The germline gives CDR1 MNHEY, CDR2 SMNVEV (reference sequence). The V end was cut by 6 bases, the J end by 0 bases, with 13 bases between. This CDR3 is built from 15 residues. The CDR3 here is CASRPGGTSTDTQYF. In nucleotides, the CDR3 is TGTGCCAGCAGGCCCGGGGGGACAAGCACAGATACGCAGTATTTT.

This clonotype was observed a handful of times. V gene TRBV27 combines with J gene TRBJ2-7; D not resolved. The V end lost 7 bases, the J end lost 1 base, and 11 bases lay between the germline ends. There are 13 residues in the CDR3. CDR1 and CDR2 (germline): MNHEY, SMNVEV (reference sequence). The CDR3, as DNA: TGTGCCAGCACCGGATGGAGTTCCTACGAGCAGTACTTC. As protein: CASTGWSSYEQYF.

V usage is TRBV7-8 and J usage is TRBJ1-2; D call uncertain. Germline values: CDR1 SGHVS, CDR2 FQNEAQ. Trimming left V 1 base short and J 3 bases short, with 18 bases between. This CDR3 comprises 17 residues. The CDR3 DNA reads TGTGCCAGCAGCTTAGAGGGAATCACTATTAGCTACTATGGCTACACCTTC. It specifies CASSLEGITISYYGYTF.

At least ten counts were recorded for this clonotype. The J gene is TRBJ2-1, the V gene TRBV20-1, with D uncertain. V shed 0 bases and J shed 0 bases, with 12 bases lying between them. CDR3 size: 16 residues. Germline lookup yields CDR1 DFQATT and CDR2 SNEGSKA (reference sequence). CDR3 in DNA: TGCAGTGCTAGAGACCGGCGACTGAGCTCCTACAATGAGCAGTTCTTC. Protein: CSARDRRLSSYNEQFF.

This clonotype has more than one count but fewer than ten. CDR3 sequence (DNA): TGCAGTGCCGATGTCCGGACAGGGGACGAAAAACTGTTTTTT. Protein product: CSADVRTGDEKLFF. This rearrangement joins TRBV20-1 to TRBJ1-4, with 9 bases matching TRBD1. The CDR3 is 14 amino acids. Germline values: CDR1 DFQATT, CDR2 SNEGSKA (reference sequence). Germline trimming cut 6 bases from V and 8 bases from J; bases unmatched to any gene: 10.

This clonotype was observed at least ten times. The V call is TRBV11-2, the J call TRBJ2-1; 7 bases are shared with TRBD1. The germline CDR1 and CDR2 sequences are SGHAT and FQNNGV. There are 16 residues in the CDR3. V dropped 5 bases and J dropped 8; count of bases not matched to a gene: 15. The CDR3 coding sequence is TGTGCCAGCAGCATCGGAGGAAGGGGGCTTATCGATGAGCAGTTCTTC. This sequence encodes CASSIGGRGLIDEQFF.

The chain combines TRBV6-5 with TRBJ2-5; tentative D call: TRBD2 (6 bases). Trimming cost V 0 bases and J 0 bases, with 11 bases left between them. There are 16 residues in the CDR3. Looked up from germline, CDR1 is MNHEY and CDR2 is SVGAGI. CDR3 bases: TGTGCCAGCAGTTACTCGGTAGGGGAGGACCAAGAGACCCAGTACTTC. Translating it yields CASSYSVGEDQETQYF.

Details on this clonotype: Since a much larger clone is just one base distant, this may be a read error. CDR3 sequence: CASSFWKTSGMVDTQYF. CDR3 nucleotides: TGTGCCAGCAGTTTTTGGAAGACTAGCGGGATGGTAGATACGCAGTATTTT. This chain uses TRBV12-3 or TRBV12-4 with TRBJ2-3; 11 nucleotides match TRBD2. This CDR3 contains 17 residues. Trimming cost V 3 bases and J 5 bases; bases outside gene matches: 10.

In its sample, this clonotype was seen many times. J is TRBJ2-5 and V is TRBV6-1; 7 bases are a match to TRBD2. The trim removed 6 bases at V and 5 bases at J, leaving 6 bases unmatched. This CDR3 comprises 13 residues. Looked up from germline, CDR1 is MNHNS and CDR2 is SASEGT. The CDR3 DNA is TGTGCCAGCAGCATAGCGGGCAGGGAGACCCAGTACTTC. This encodes CASSIAGRETQYF.

This clonotype showed up just a few times. This may stem from a read error, because a much larger clone lies one nucleotide away. The CDR3, as DNA: TGTGCCAGCAGCCAAGAGGACAGGGCTATCTATGGCTACACCTTC. It encodes CASSQEDRAIYGYTF. This chain links TRBV4-2 with TRBJ1-2; 8 bases match TRBD1. V shed 0 bases, J shed 4 bases, and the junction held 4 bases outside the gene matches. The CDR3 runs to 15 residues. Germline CDR1 reads LGHNA; CDR2 reads YNFKEQ.

This clonotype was detected many times. The chain has TRBV5-4 and TRBJ1-2; TRBD1 might be the D (5 bases). Germline CDR1 reads SGHNT; CDR2 reads YYREEE (reference sequence). The CDR3 covers 13 residues. The V and J ends lost 0 bases and 7 bases respectively, with 10 bases between them. The CDR3 DNA is TGTGCCAGCAGCTTGGCCAGGGTCCTTGGCTACACCTTC. The encoded protein is CASSLARVLGYTF.

This clonotype was counted ten times or more. Written as DNA, the CDR3 is TGTGCCAGCAGCTTTTTTGGTGGCGGGGAAACCTACAATGAGCAGTTCTTC. This gives the protein CASSFFGGGETYNEQFF. The chain has TRBV11-3 and TRBJ2-1; tentative D call: TRBD2 (6 bases). This CDR3 has 17 amino acids. From germline, CDR1 is SGHNT and CDR2 YENEEA. Trimming left V 3 bases short and J 2 bases short, with 17 bases between.